This TCR beta chain was obtained from a study of cytomegalovirus exposure and HLA in healthy donors listed by TCRdb under 2017. Describing the broader study: An earlier analysis of several hundred of the donors reported 250 to 350 Gb of sequence data and some 110 million unique TCR beta sequences obtained from around 170 million T cells. The study was designed to test whether signatures of past pathogen exposure could be identified by cataloging public T cell receptors. Rather than drawing on any new phenotypic data, the later analysis identified candidate immune exposures from TCR beta sequences and the way those sequences occurred across donors. The study used immunosequencing to profile the T cell repertoires of approximately 630 subjects and linked those repertoires to cytomegalovirus serostatus. HLA typing covered class I and class II loci at four-digit resolution. An early release that covered some 630 HLA-typed donors contained about 300 gigabases of sequencing data and approximately 85 million unique TCR sequences. On average, roughly 250,000 unique TCR beta nucleotide sequences were sequenced per donor among about 400 genotyped donors of the cohort, with 15% to 20% of those sequences being non-productive. All discovery cohort repertoires had been generated on a single sequencing platform. Along with the roughly 670-subject first cohort, a separate validation cohort of more than 90 different subjects was used. An earlier analysis of 450 to 750 of the donors used high-throughput TCR beta sequencing to judge whether each TCR beta V gene segment behaved as functional or pseudogenic. Of the 300 to 500 genotyped donors, more than 75% were placed in the genetic ancestry cluster associated with self-reported Caucasian donors. Typing coverage differed by locus: A, B, C, DRB1 and DQB1 were typed in roughly 620-630 donors, DQA1 in approximately 520, DPA1 in around 610, and DPB1 in just under 490. Because of strong linkage in the cohort, five DR-DQ haplotypes were treated as single units for association and clustering. To study patterns of TCR occurrence, a later analysis re-analyzed previously published TCR beta repertoires from around 660 donors and added high-resolution HLA genotyping. Donor age, sex, ethnicity and CMV serostatus were compiled together with the repertoire data. To predict cytomegalovirus infection status, the study combined high-throughput TCR immunosequencing, statistical association of individual TCRs with disease status, and machine learning. A later genetic analysis took genome-wide SNP genotypes for about 65% of the 666 donors and used that subset as a discovery cohort. Overall results and qualifications from the work: In an earlier analysis of around 600 of the donors, most TCR beta V segments were observed in productive rearrangements about 90% or about 30% of the time, broadly matching IMGT annotations. The only immune exposure information available for the cohort was CMV serostatus. The presence/absence analyses assumed that sequencing depth was roughly uniform across donors, and that assumption may not be true. Compared with the approximately 700-donor mean, donors in an Asian-associated ancestry cluster had fewer N-insertions in productive TCRs, according to a later genetic analysis. Most TCR sequences were seen in very few donors, while some public TCRs were found in many individuals. Because counts were too low, roughly 16 rarely observed V segments, including chromosome 9 orphons, were excluded from the earlier analysis of 587 of the donors. The authors suggested that the approach could potentially be generalized to other disease states and immunological phenotypes. A total of 150 or so TCR beta chains were listed by the study as associated with cytomegalovirus. In this cohort, only TCR beta chains were sequenced, and detectable features were limited by the absence of alpha or paired-chain data. A later analysis found that TCR association rates varied across HLA loci, with DRB1 alleles showing the most associated TCRs and HLA-C alleles the fewest. According to a later analysis, most CMV-associated TCR beta chains appeared to be HLA-restricted, and the HLA associations seemed to be driven largely by CMV exposure. When HLA alleles, especially DR and DQ, strongly co-occurred, attributing TCR associations to individual alleles was difficult. The 87-base-pair reads could not distinguish some IMGT-functional V segments, including TRBV6-2 and TRBV6-3, so those segments were excluded. An association between a missense DCLRE1C variant and V-gene and J-gene trimming of TCR beta chains was found in a later genetic analysis and replicated in an independent cohort. Correlated functional status among segregating V segments might be attributable to linkage disequilibrium, but an unknown experimental factor could not be ruled out. A group of highly shared sequence variants was considered likely to be a technical artifact of the sequencing pipeline. At a false discovery rate of 0.05, a later analysis linked some 17,000 TCR beta sequences to specific HLA alleles. The classifier was reported to diagnose cytomegalovirus status with high specificity and sensitivity in both the original cohort and the validation cohort. A few of the identified cytomegalovirus-associated TCR beta chains were confirmed in vitro to be specific for cytomegalovirus antigens. According to a later analysis, parvovirus B19, influenza, CMV and Epstein-Barr virus appeared linked to several top co-occurrence clusters. A further reported finding was that TCR beta sequences accurately predicted the HLA-A and HLA-B alleles for most subjects in the first cohort. In a later analysis, HLA-associated TCR beta chains showed more clonal expansion and lower generation probabilities than non-associated chains that were equally common. Because some donors lacked HLA typing at each locus, the association tests relied only on the typed subset.

Based on the germline V gene (reference sequence), the CDR1 and CDR2 sequences are SSHAT and FNYEAQ. The CDR3 numbers 16 residues from cysteine through phenylalanine. Only CDR3 DNA is held: 48 bases, read in frame from base 1. In total, over 600 healthy bone marrow donors made up the cohort. At the time of sampling, every cohort member was nominally healthy, though immune exposures that went unrecorded were likely present. The donor was CMV seronegative and belonged to the group of over 300 seronegative cohort members. A peripheral blood sample was collected from each donor, and TCR beta sequencing was performed on peripheral blood mononuclear cells. The Qiagen DNeasy Blood Extraction Kit was used to extract genomic DNA from the blood cell samples. About this clone: Its specific antigen is unknown. A read error may produce the germline difference seen at one junction end.

The library was produced with the immunoSEQ multiplex PCR assay. A mixture of 60 forward primers for TCR Vbeta segments and 13 reverse primers for TCR Jbeta segments was used in the multiplex PCR. Amplification of the CDR3 region of rearranged TCR beta genes was performed with a multiplex PCR assay on genomic DNA. The Illumina HiSeq System was used to sequence the amplified TCR beta libraries as 87-base-pair reads. In the authors' own workflow: A later analysis counted about 80 million unique TCR beta chains across the 690 or so repertoires, and some 11 million of these chains were shared by at least two donors. A nearest-neighbor algorithm error-corrected the raw reads and collapsed the reads into unique sequences, merging closely related sequences to remove PCR and sequencing errors. To assign V, D and J gene segments, CDR3 sequences were aligned to IMGT reference sequences. For a sequence to be retained, a match of at least six nucleotides was required to both a V gene segment and a J gene segment. Rearrangements were called productive when the CDR3 lacked stop codons and stayed in frame with V and J; all others were non-productive. CDR3 was defined according to IMGT convention as the region running from the second conserved V-encoded cysteine to the conserved J-encoded phenylalanine. Sequences without an unambiguous match to a single V gene segment were excluded from the earlier analysis of about 600 of the donors. An earlier analysis of a few hundred of the donors called V segments functional above 56.7% productive rearrangements and segregating when the between-donor standard deviation exceeded 5%. A statistical classification framework was built for diagnosing cytomegalovirus status from the catalog of TCR beta chain sequences. V and J gene assignment, in a later analysis, came from comparing TCR nucleotide sequences with IMGT/GENE-DB human TR gene sequences. The TCRdist pipeline was used in a later analysis to assign CDR3 sequences and most-parsimonious VDJ recombination scenarios. In a later analysis, every TCR beta chain was defined by the combination of its CDR3 amino acid sequence and its V-gene family, and reads without a unique V-gene family were dropped. To address suspected cross-contamination and a sequencing artifact, a later analysis removed 592 highly shared, low-generation-probability nucleotide sequences. A later analysis calculated a clonal expansion index for each public chain from normalized within-repertoire ranks of inferred template counts. In a later analysis, generation probabilities were computed using a VDJ recombination model fitted to out-of-frame rearrangements, and the results were checked against IGoR. A later analysis scored TCR-TCR, TCR-HLA and TCR-CMV co-occurrence with hypergeometric tests, applying a repertoire-size bias correction to TCR pairs. In a later analysis, false discovery rates were estimated by permuting HLA or CMV assignments 20 times. In a later analysis, co-occurring TCRs were grouped with DBSCAN, and TCRdist sequence similarity was added when clustering was performed within HLA-allele-positive subsets. Co-occurrence clustering excluded repertoires with fewer than 30,000 or more than 120,000 public chains, plus five with anomalous nucleotide sharing. In TCRdb, the immuneACCESS table is reduced to in-frame sequences with V and J assigned. These tables do not hold every clone; where another copy was compared, an unresolved V gene accounts for under half, and the others remain unexplained. The V and J calls and clone size were taken over from that table, and D and trimming were inferred from the DNA. The sample records 70,000 or so clones, 82% of which are singletons. Together, the top ten hold 1.9% of the sample.

Sequenced input: PBMCs. The rearranged segments are TRBV7-7 and TRBJ1-5, and 12 junctional nucleotides match TRBD1. This sequence originates from a man between 18 and 35 years old in good health and CMV-seronegative. The base sequence is TGTGCTAGCAGCCCCGGGACAGGGGGCTCGTTTCAGCCCCAGCATTTT. Its amino acids are CASSPGTGGSFQPQHF.